This T cell receptor (beta chain) was documented in a study of blood T cell repertoires in COVID-19. During active infection, Seattle patients enrolled and were then monitored through disease. Germline CDR1 and CDR2: MNHEY and SVGAGI. CDR3 length: 12 residues. Trimming took 2 bases from V and 8 from J; bases not matched to a gene: 2. Per the authors' pipeline: Reference gene primer amplification in the assay estimated nucleated cell counts. Assay used: immunoSEQ multiplex PCR; TCRdb lists only in-frame clones, some missing. V, J and clone size are taken as reported in that table, and D and trimming were inferred from the DNA itself. This sample carries about 300,000 clones, around 84% of them seen once, and the ten largest clones take 1.4% to 1.5%.

The sequenced sample consisted of peripheral blood. J is TRBJ2-7 and V is TRBV6-5; 8 bases are a match to TRBD1. This sequence was found in a human donor with COVID-19, enrolled during active disease. The donor label of this sample is uncertain. The CDR3 bases are TGTGCCAGCAGTTACGACAGGGGCCAGCAGTACTTC. Its protein product is CASSYDRGQQYF.